This T cell receptor beta chain stems from a study of T cells in tumors after PD-1 blockade. Study-wide context: Treatment was either pembrolizumab 200 mg every 3 weeks or cemiplimab 350 mg every 2 weeks. Peripheral blood samples averaged approximately 37,000 unique clonotypes and about 110,000 templates. Notes on the study in general: Some novel exhausted tumor clones appeared in pre-treatment blood, suggesting peripheral recruitment.

V lost 1 base, J lost 12 bases, and 8 bases stayed unmatched. From germline, CDR1 is SGHAT and CDR2 FQDESV (reference sequence). The CDR3 has 15 residues. Only in-frame clones appear in the TCRdb table, and some are missing; sequencing was by immunoSEQ multiplex PCR. The table shows around 50,000 clones, with approximately 79% occurring only once. A word on this clone: Its antigen remains unidentified.

The chain recombines TRBV11-1 with TRBJ2-1; TRBD2 matches 11 bases. This TCR was recovered from a human donor with advanced basal cell or squamous cell carcinoma (not recorded which). The material sequenced was PBMCs, taken before anti-PD-1 therapy. The chain's CDR3 is CASSLEAGLAVRQFF. Written as DNA, the CDR3 is TGTGCCAGCAGCTTAGAAGCGGGACTAGCGGTACGGCAGTTCTTC.